The 19 T cell receptor beta chains listed next were all sequenced from one sample in a study of vaccination and CD4 T cells after COVID-19. No antigens are known for them. Treatment specified: roughly ten-day PBMC culture with coronavirus spike peptide pools or control peptides (ViraFEST assay). With the Oncomine TCR Beta short-read assay, DNA from cultured CD4+ T cells was sequenced. TCRdb ran MiXCR on the PCR reads and lists one entry per CDR3 protein. The top ten hold 8% to 10% of the sample, which has about 18,000 distinct CDR3 sequences, 58% seen once. Sequenced here: CD4+ T cells from blood, cultured in vitro, sampled after SARS-CoV-2 vaccination. These receptors all come from a human donor who had recovered from COVID-19.

This clonotype is medium-sized within its sample. This rearrangement joins TRBV29-1 to TRBJ1-2; weak D call: TRBD1 (6 bases). This CDR3 comprises 11 residues. The V and J ends lost 6 bases and 9 bases respectively, with 14 bases between them. CDR1 is SQVTM, CDR2 ANQGSEA, per germline. CDR3 protein: CSVRQDGRYTF. In DNA, the CDR3 is TGCAGCGTACGACAGGACGGGCGCTACACCTTC.

CDR3 bases: TGTGCCAGCAGCCGACAAGAGACCCAGTACTTC. Its protein product is CASSRQETQYF. V and J are TRBV3-1 and TRBJ2-5; D gene ambiguous. CDR3 size: 11 residues. The germline CDR1 and CDR2 sequences are LGHDT and YNNKEL (reference sequence). V was cut by 4 bases and J by 2 bases, with 2 bases left in between.

As to this clonotype: The germline gene is not matched at one end of the junction; a read error may be the cause. The chain combines TRBV7-2 with TRBJ1-5; no reliable D call. Germline V gene sequence: CDR1 SGHTA, CDR2 FQGNSA. The CDR3 is 13 residues long. The CDR3 coding sequence is TGTGCCAGCAGCTTAGTGGTAGGTCAGAACCTCAATTTT. It specifies CASSLVVGQNLNF.

The chain links TRBV27 to TRBJ1-5; TRBD1 agrees at 8 bases. The CDR3 totals 15 residues. Germline V gene lookup returns CDR1 MNHEY and CDR2 SMNVEV (reference sequence). V lost 6 bases, J lost 7 bases, and 11 bases stayed unmatched. CDR3 nucleotide sequence: TGTGCCAGCAGGCAAAGGACAGGGAGCATCCAGCCCCAGCATTTT. It is translated as CASRQRTGSIQPQHF.

This chain connects TRBV11-2 to TRBJ1-5; D gene uncertain. The CDR3 spans 13 residues. Trimming removed 0 bases from V and 5 bases from J, with 5 bases in between. Germline-derived CDR1 and CDR2 are SGHAT and FQNNGV. CDR3 sequence: CASSLDGDQPQHF. CDR3 bases: TGTGCCAGCAGCTTAGACGGGGATCAGCCCCAGCATTTT.

V is TRBV6-1 and J is TRBJ2-7; maybe TRBD2 (7 bases). V lost 6 bases, J lost 5 bases, and 14 bases lay in between. The CDR3 has 13 amino acids. CDR1 and CDR2 from the germline V gene are MNHNS and SASEGT. The CDR3 nucleotides read TGTGCCAGCAGGAAGGGGGGGATCCACGAGCAGTACTTC. Translation: CASRKGGIHEQYF.

In its sample, this clonotype was seen a few times. The V gene is TRBV6-1, the J gene TRBJ2-3; 8 bases align to TRBD2. This CDR3 region has 18 residues. The trim removed 0 bases at V and 0 bases at J, leaving 8 bases unmatched. The V gene's germline CDR1 is MNHNS and CDR2 SASEGT. In DNA form, the CDR3 reads TGTGCCAGCAGTGAAGCGTACTCTAGCGGGCCTAGCACAGATACGCAGTATTTT. It encodes CASSEAYSSGPSTDTQYF.

In its sample, this clonotype was seen a few times. The chain is built from TRBV19 and TRBJ1-5, with no clear D. This CDR3 region has 14 residues. The V gene's germline CDR1 is LNHDA and CDR2 SQIVND (reference sequence). V lost 5 bases and J 1 base, leaving 9 bases between the germline ends. The CDR3 protein is CASSVSRSNQPQHF. CDR3 coding DNA: TGTGCCAGTAGTGTAAGTAGAAGCAATCAGCCCCAGCATTTT.

V usage is TRBV7-2 and J usage is TRBJ1-2, with D hard to call. CDR1 and CDR2 from the germline V gene are SGHTA and FQGNSA. The germline V and J ends were trimmed by 4 bases and 7 bases, with 13 bases remaining between them. CDR3 length equals 13 residues. The DNA for the CDR3 is TGTGCCAGCAGCTCCTCTTTAGAGGGTGGCTACACCTTC. This encodes CASSSSLEGGYTF.

DNA of the CDR3: TGCAGTGCTAGCGCGGACAGCGGTACTATAGAGACCCAGTACTTC. Encoded protein: CSASADSGTIETQYF. This chain joins TRBV20-1 and TRBJ2-5, with D possibly being TRBD1 (6 bases). V lost 3 bases, J lost 4 bases, and 18 bases lay in between. Germline CDR1 and CDR2: DFQATT and SNEGSKA (reference sequence). This CDR3 has 15 residues.

This clonotype was recorded once. The chain's CDR3 is CSARVLQGANTEAFF. CDR3 in DNA: TGCAGTGCTAGAGTCCTACAGGGGGCTAACACTGAAGCTTTCTTT. The rearrangement links TRBV20-1 to TRBJ1-1, with TRBD1 matching over 9 bases. The CDR3 is 15 residues long. Unmatched junction bases numbered 5, after V lost 1 base and J lost 2 bases. CDR1 and CDR2 from the germline V gene are DFQATT and SNEGSKA (reference sequence).

The CDR3 loop reads CASSYVRGLSYEQYF. The CDR3 DNA sequence: TGTGCCAGCAGTTACGTCAGGGGCCTTAGCTACGAGCAGTACTTC. The chain recombines TRBV6-2 or TRBV6-3 with TRBJ2-7, with D possibly TRBD1 on 6 matching bases. Per the germline V gene, CDR1 is MNHEY and CDR2 is SVGEGT. The ends were cut back, 2 bases at V and 3 bases at J, with 14 bases in the middle. The CDR3 totals 15 residues.

The chain joins TRBV10-3 to TRBJ2-2, with 8 bases fitting TRBD2. There are 13 residues in the CDR3. Germline CDR1 is ENHRY and CDR2 is SYGVKD. V gave up 4 bases and J gave up 6 bases; unmatched junction bases: 1. The CDR3 region has the DNA TGTGCCATCAGTGCGGGAGGGCCCGGGGAGCTGTTTTTT. This codes for CAISAGGPGELFF.

In its sample, this clonotype was seen a few times. The chain joins TRBV27 to TRBJ1-5; 7 nucleotides align to TRBD1. This CDR3 has 15 residues. Germline-derived CDR1 and CDR2 are MNHEY and SMNVEV (reference sequence). With 6 bases clipped from V and 4 bases from J, the junction kept 9 bases outside the gene matches. The CDR3 nucleotides are TGTGCCAGCAGGAGGGGGCAAGGCCTTAATCAGCCCCAGCATTTT. It encodes CASRRGQGLNQPQHF.

The chain joins TRBV19 to TRBJ2-1; D not resolved. Looked up from germline, CDR1 is LNHDA and CDR2 is SQIVND (reference sequence). V gave up 4 bases and J gave up 2 bases, with 9 bases separating them. CDR3 length equals 14 residues. CDR3 residues: CASSTGRPYNEQFF. The CDR3 nucleotides read TGTGCCAGTAGTACAGGTAGGCCCTACAATGAGCAGTTCTTC.

The chain has TRBV5-4 and TRBJ2-2; D is perhaps TRBD1 (6 bases). Deletions cut 2 bases from V and 1 base from J, with 9 bases between. Germline CDR1 SGHNT, CDR2 YYREEE (reference sequence). The CDR3 runs to 15 residues. The CDR3 nucleotides read TGTGCCAGCAGCTTCGGCAGGGGGAACACCGGGGAGCTGTTTTTT. It codes for CASSFGRGNTGELFF.

The chain couples TRBV7-9 to TRBJ1-5; a weak D match, TRBD1 (6 bases). With 5 bases removed from V and 4 bases from J, the gap between germline ends came to 12 bases. The CDR3 totals 14 residues. The germline V gene has CDR1 SEHNR and CDR2 FQNEAQ (reference sequence). Here the CDR3 reads CASSLGQLNQPQHF. CDR3 sequence (DNA): TGTGCCAGCAGCCTAGGACAGTTAAATCAGCCCCAGCATTTT.

V usage is TRBV6-1 and J usage is TRBJ2-3; 7 bases are shared with TRBD1. This CDR3 has 15 amino acids. The germline V gene encodes CDR1 MNHNS and CDR2 SASEGT. The J segment lost 4 bases and the V segment lost 7 bases, leaving 11 bases of the junction unmatched. DNA for the CDR3: TGTGCCAGCATTAACCGGGACAGCAGGGCAGATACGCAGTATTTT. The encoded protein is CASINRDSRADTQYF.

V gene TRBV7-2 combines with J gene TRBJ2-2; TRBD1 matches 8 bases. V gave up 1 base and J gave up 5 bases; unmatched junction bases: 6. The CDR3 length is 16 residues. The germline V gene has CDR1 SGHTA and CDR2 FQGNSA. The CDR3 DNA reads as TGTGCCAGCAGCTTAGGGTCGAACAGGGGGACCGGGGAGCTGTTTTTT. Encoded protein: CASSLGSNRGTGELFF.